The TCR beta chain under discussion was sequenced for a study of type 1 regulatory T cells. V dropped 2 bases and J dropped 4 bases, with 19 bases sitting between them. Germline assignment: CDR1 SGHRS and CDR2 YFSETQ. CDR3 length equals 16 residues. TCRdb used MiXCR to reprocess the reads, holding one entry per CDR3 protein. The sample contains 68,000 or so distinct CDR3 sequences, almost 50% of which appear only once. Points on this clonotype: Its antigen is unidentified.

The clonotype originates from a human donor in good health. The sample was cultured non-Tr1 T cells, either the whole culture or a sorted T cell fraction (not recorded which). The chain carries TRBV5-1 and TRBJ2-7; TRBD1 might be the D (6 bases). The CDR3 spells CASSLGDNLVGYEQYF. The CDR3 bases are TGCGCCAGCAGCTTAGGGGACAACCTAGTCGGGTACGAGCAGTACTTC.